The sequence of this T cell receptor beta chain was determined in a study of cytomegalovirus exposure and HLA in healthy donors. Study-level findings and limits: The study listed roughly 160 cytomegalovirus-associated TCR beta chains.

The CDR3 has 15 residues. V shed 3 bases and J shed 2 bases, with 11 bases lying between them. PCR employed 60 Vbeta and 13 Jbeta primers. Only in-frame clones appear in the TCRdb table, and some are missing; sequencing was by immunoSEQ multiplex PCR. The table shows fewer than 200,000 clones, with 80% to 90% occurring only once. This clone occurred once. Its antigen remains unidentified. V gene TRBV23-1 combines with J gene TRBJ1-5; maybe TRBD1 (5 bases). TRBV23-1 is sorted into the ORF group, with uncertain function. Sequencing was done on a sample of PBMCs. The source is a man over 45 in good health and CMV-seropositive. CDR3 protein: CASSQMFRGNQPQHF. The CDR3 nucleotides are TGCGCCAGCAGTCAGATGTTCAGGGGCAATCAGCCCCAGCATTTT.